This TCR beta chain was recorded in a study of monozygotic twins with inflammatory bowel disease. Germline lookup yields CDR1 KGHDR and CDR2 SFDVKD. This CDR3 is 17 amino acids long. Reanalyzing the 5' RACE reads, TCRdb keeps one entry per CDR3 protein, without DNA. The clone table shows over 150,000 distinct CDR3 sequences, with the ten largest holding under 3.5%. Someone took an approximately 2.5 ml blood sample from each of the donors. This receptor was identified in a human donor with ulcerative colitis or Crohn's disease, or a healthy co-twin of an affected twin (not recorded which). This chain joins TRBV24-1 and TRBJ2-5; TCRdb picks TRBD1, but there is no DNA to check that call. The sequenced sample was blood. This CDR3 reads CATSDLSGTGSQETQYF.